Listed here are 20 T cell receptor beta chains from one sample, sequenced in a study of blood T cell repertoires in COVID-19. Sequencing used immunoSEQ multiplex PCR; TCRdb keeps in-frame clones, though not all of them. The table lists about 20,000 clones, roughly nine tenths of them singletons. Sequencing input: peripheral blood. Source of these receptors: a human donor in a cohort sampled during active COVID-19.

A few counts support this clone. J is TRBJ1-6 and V is TRBV5-8; TRBD1 might be the D (5 bases). This CDR3 contains 14 residues. The V end was cut by 4 bases, the J end by 10 bases, with 15 bases between. Germline V gene lookup returns CDR1 SGHTS and CDR2 YDEGEE. CDR3 residues: CASSAGRLRSPLHF. The CDR3 region has the DNA TGTGCCAGCAGCGCGGGACGGCTTAGGTCACCCCTCCACTTT.

The gene calls are TRBV14 and TRBJ2-7; 10 bases align to TRBD2. The germline CDR1 and CDR2 sequences are SGHDN and FVKESK. Trimming at V came to 1 base and at J to 2 bases, leaving 2 bases not matched to a gene. The CDR3 covers 15 residues. CDR3 sequence: CASSQASGSAYEQYF. CDR3 in DNA: TGTGCCAGCAGCCAAGCTAGCGGGAGTGCCTACGAGCAGTACTTC.

This rearrangement joins TRBV28 to TRBJ2-7; TRBD1 might be the D (6 bases). Trimming removed 2 bases at V and 7 bases at J, with 18 bases between. Germline V gives CDR1 MDHEN, CDR2 SYDVKM. The CDR3 has 15 amino acids. The CDR3 nucleotides are TGTGCCAGCAGTTTAGGGGGCGGGCTTCCGAAAGAGCAGTACTTC. Protein sequence: CASSLGGGLPKEQYF. Together with reference TRBV28 and TRBJ2-7, the CDR3 gives the full variable domain: DVKVTQSSRYLVKRTGEKVFLECVQDMDHENMFWYRQDPGLGLRLIYFSYDVKMKEKGDIPEGYSVSREKKERFSLILESASTNQTSMYLCASSLGGGLPKEQYFGPGTRLTVT.

The gene calls are TRBV9 and TRBJ1-4, with a tentative D call TRBD1 (5 bases). The CDR3 is made up of 16 amino acids. Trimming pared 4 bases from V and 2 bases from J, leaving 15 bases between. Germline loops: CDR1 SGDLS, CDR2 YYNGEE. CDR3 DNA sequence: TGTGCCAGCAGCCCCCACGGGGGAGTGACTAATGAAAAACTGTTTTTT. It yields the protein CASSPHGGVTNEKLFF.

This sequence joins TRBV28 and TRBJ2-4; 7 bases align to TRBD1. Trimming at V came to 4 bases and at J to 1 base, leaving 10 bases not matched to a gene. From germline, CDR1 is MDHEN and CDR2 SYDVKM. The length of the CDR3 is 17 residues. CDR3 sequence reads: CASSSPTTGTAKNIQYF. Here the CDR3 DNA reads TGTGCCAGCAGTTCACCAACGACAGGGACGGCCAAAAACATTCAGTACTTC.

V gene TRBV19 combines with J gene TRBJ2-7, with 10 bases that match TRBD2. J lost 2 bases, V lost 3 bases, and 1 base had no gene match. The CDR3 consists of 14 residues. The germline gives CDR1 LNHDA, CDR2 SQIVND (reference sequence). The CDR3 here is CASSMSGRAYEQYF. CDR3 sequence (DNA): TGTGCCAGTAGTATGAGCGGGAGGGCCTACGAGCAGTACTTC. The full variable domain, rest sourced from reference TRBV19 and TRBJ2-7, is DGGITQSPKYLFRKEGQNVTLSCEQNLNHDAMYWYRQDPGQGLRLIYYSQIVNDFQKGDIAEGYSVSREKKESFPLTVTSAQKNPTAFYLCASSMSGRAYEQYFGPGTRLTVT.

V usage is TRBV9 and J usage is TRBJ1-1, with 7 positions matching TRBD1. Losses at the gene ends were 3 bases for V and 0 bases for J; bases not matched to a gene: 14. The germline V gene encodes CDR1 SGDLS and CDR2 YYNGEE. This CDR3 contains 18 residues. CDR3 sequence: CASSALLPGTAMNTEAFF. The CDR3 region has the DNA TGTGCCAGCAGCGCCCTCCTACCCGGGACAGCTATGAACACTGAAGCTTTCTTT.

The chain is built from TRBV7-6 and TRBJ2-3, with 8 bases matching TRBD2. Trimming cost V 2 bases and J 0 bases; bases outside gene matches: 13. This CDR3 contains 19 residues. Germline V gene lookup returns CDR1 SGHVS and CDR2 FNYEAQ. CDR3 region: CASSLIAYFGGGSTDTQYF. DNA for the CDR3: TGTGCCAGCAGCTTAATTGCCTATTTCGGCGGGGGGAGCACAGATACGCAGTATTTT.

This chain joins TRBV5-4 and TRBJ1-1; D uncertain. The CDR3 sequence is 12 residues long. CDR1 is SGHNT and CDR2 is YYREEE in the germline V gene (reference sequence). V was clipped by 4 bases and J by 0 bases, with 4 bases between them. The CDR3 bases are TGTGCCAGCAGCCTTATGAACACTGAAGCTTTCTTT. Translated, it gives CASSLMNTEAFF.

The rearrangement joins TRBV13 to TRBJ2-5; 7 nucleotides agree with TRBD1. CDR3 size: 15 residues. J gave up 6 bases and V 5 bases, and 12 bases lay outside the gene matches. From germline, CDR1 is PRHDT and CDR2 FYEKMQ (reference sequence). CDR3 protein: CASSTRRQGGKTQYF. In nucleotides, the CDR3 is TGTGCCAGCAGCACCAGGAGACAGGGTGGAAAGACCCAGTACTTC. The full variable domain, its missing parts supplied by reference TRBV13 and TRBJ2-5, is AAGVIQSPRHLIKEKRETATLKCYPIPRHDTVYWYQQGPGQDPQFLISFYEKMQSDKGSIPDRFSAQQFSDYHSELNMSSLELGDSALYFCASSTRRQGGKTQYFGPGTRLLVL.

This rearrangement joins TRBV6-6 to TRBJ2-1; D gene unclear. The V end was cut by 2 bases, the J end by 3 bases, with 5 bases between. CDR1 MNHNY and CDR2 SVGAGI come from the germline V gene (reference sequence). The CDR3 covers 13 residues. The CDR3 protein is CASSYDNYNEQFF. The CDR3 nucleotides are TGTGCCAGCAGTTACGACAACTACAATGAGCAGTTCTTC.

This chain links TRBV5-1 with TRBJ1-2, with 9 bases that match TRBD1. The V gene end was trimmed by 4 bases and the J gene end by 2 bases; junction bases not matched to a gene: 6. CDR3 length: 15 amino acids. In germline, CDR1 is SGHRS, CDR2 YFSETQ. CDR3 nucleotides: TGCGCCAGCAGCCCTGCACAGGGGGCCAACTATGGCTACACCTTC. Translated: CASSPAQGANYGYTF.

The sample holds one count of this clone. V usage is TRBV19 and J usage is TRBJ1-2, with 7 bases identical to TRBD1. J was trimmed by 1 base and V by 5 bases; bases with no gene match: 13. The CDR3 has 17 residues. In germline, CDR1 is LNHDA, CDR2 SQIVND (reference sequence). The CDR3 spells CASSASHRQGLNYGYTF. CDR3 nucleotides: TGTGCCAGTAGTGCCTCACATCGACAGGGCCTTAACTATGGCTACACCTTC.

This clone was observed a single time. The chain couples TRBV4-1 to TRBJ2-1; D unresolved. CDR3 length: 16 residues. The germline V gene encodes CDR1 MGHRA and CDR2 YSYEKL. The V and J ends lost 0 bases and 3 bases respectively, with 12 bases between them. CDR3 bases: TGCGCCAGCAGCCAAGATCCCCAGTACGTCTACAATGAGCAGTTCTTC. Translation gives CASSQDPQYVYNEQFF.

V usage is TRBV15 and J usage is TRBJ2-1; 8 nucleotides agree with TRBD2. The germline V gene encodes CDR1 LNHNV and CDR2 YYDKDF (reference sequence). The CDR3 runs to 17 residues. V trimming: 0 bases; J trimming: 9 bases; junction bases outside the gene matches: 13. CDR3 in amino acids: CATSRDNKGLVMGEQFF. The CDR3 region has the DNA TGTGCCACCAGCAGAGATAATAAGGGACTAGTTATGGGTGAGCAGTTCTTC.

The V and J genes are TRBV2 and TRBJ1-4; D is perhaps TRBD1 (5 bases). Trimming removed 8 bases from V and 8 bases from J, with 15 bases in between. Germline V gene data show CDR1 as SNHLY and CDR2 as FYNNEI. The CDR3 sequence is 13 residues long. The CDR3 loop reads CASRGGDNEKLFF. The CDR3 DNA is TGTGCCAGCCGCGGGGGGGATAACGAAAAACTGTTTTTT.

CDR3 nucleotides: TGTGCCAGCAGTGACGGGACAGGGGGCTCCTACAATGAGCAGTTCTTC. This translates into CASSDGTGGSYNEQFF. The genes are TRBV27 and TRBJ2-1; the match to TRBD1 covers 11 bases. The J segment lost 0 bases and the V segment lost 5 bases, leaving 3 bases of the junction unmatched. The germline V gene encodes CDR1 MNHEY and CDR2 SMNVEV (reference sequence). This CDR3 is 16 amino acids long.

This chain connects TRBV5-4 to TRBJ1-2; D is ambiguous. Trimming removed 0 bases from V and 8 bases from J, with 11 bases in between. Germline loops: CDR1 SGHNT, CDR2 YYREEE (reference sequence). CDR3 length equals 13 residues. CDR3 nucleotides: TGTGCCAGCAGCTTGGTAGGAGTAGAGGGCTACACCTTC. Its protein product is CASSLVGVEGYTF.

The J gene is TRBJ1-4, the V gene TRBV20-1, with a tentative D call TRBD1 (6 bases). The germline gives CDR1 DFQATT, CDR2 SNEGSKA (reference sequence). V shed 5 bases and J shed 14 bases, with 15 bases lying between them. The CDR3 sequence is 11 residues long. The CDR3 region is CSAVRGEALFF. The CDR3 coding sequence is TGCAGTGCTGTCAGGGGTGAGGCCCTGTTTTTT.

This chain uses TRBV4-1 with TRBJ1-5, with D possibly being TRBD1 (6 bases). This CDR3 is built from 16 residues. Germline V gene lookup returns CDR1 MGHRA and CDR2 YSYEKL. Trimming stripped 3 bases from V and 3 bases from J, with 15 bases between. The CDR3 protein is CASSHTVGGYNQPQHF. The CDR3 region has the DNA TGCGCCAGCAGCCATACTGTTGGGGGCTACAATCAGCCCCAGCATTTT.